The entry below gives a single T cell receptor (beta chain) sequence along with its context. V was pared by 8 bases and J by 7 bases, with 7 bases of the junction left unmatched. CDR1 and CDR2 from the germline V gene are MDHEN and SYDVKM. The length of the CDR3 is 13 residues. This record belongs to a study of blood T cell repertoires in COVID-19. Generated by immunoSEQ multiplex PCR, the TCRdb table keeps only in-frame clones and is missing some. The top ten clones hold approximately 1.9% of a sample with fewer than 350,000 clones, 85% of them seen once. The V call is TRBV28, the J call TRBJ1-5; 8 bases are a match to TRBD1. The sample consisted of PBMCs or T cells enriched from blood (not recorded which). The clonotype was recovered from a woman in her thirties who had been exposed to COVID-19. CDR3 DNA sequence: TGTGCCAGCTTCTCAGGGGGCTGGCAGCCCCAGCATTTT. Encoded protein: CASFSGGWQPQHF.